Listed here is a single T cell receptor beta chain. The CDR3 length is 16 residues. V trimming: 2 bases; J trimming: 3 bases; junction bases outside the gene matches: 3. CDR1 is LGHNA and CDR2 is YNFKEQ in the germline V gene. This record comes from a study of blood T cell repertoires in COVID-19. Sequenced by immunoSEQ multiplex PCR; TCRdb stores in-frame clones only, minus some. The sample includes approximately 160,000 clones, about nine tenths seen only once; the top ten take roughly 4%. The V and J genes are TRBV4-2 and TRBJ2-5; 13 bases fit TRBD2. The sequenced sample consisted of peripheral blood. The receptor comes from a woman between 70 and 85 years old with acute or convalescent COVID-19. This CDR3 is CASSQSGLAGEETQYF. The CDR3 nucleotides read TGTGCCAGCAGCCAATCCGGACTAGCGGGGGAAGAGACCCAGTACTTC.